The present T cell receptor (beta chain) was sequenced within a study of monozygotic twins with inflammatory bowel disease. Findings of the study overall: TCRbeta diversity (inverse Simpson) was lower in IBD patients than in healthy co-twins. Possibly reflecting limited power, no difference in repertoire similarity was found between concordant and discordant twins.

Unsorted whole blood yielded the total RNA, with T cells left unselected. Germline CDR1 is GTSNPN and CDR2 is SVGIG (reference sequence). This CDR3 spans 15 amino acids. About this clonotype: Its antigen is not known.

Researchers ran eight separate cDNA reactions for each sample. From the 5' RACE reads, TCRdb lists one entry per CDR3 protein and no DNA. The table lists about 300,000 distinct CDR3 sequences. The sample taken for sequencing was blood. V and J are TRBV30 and TRBJ1-2; no DNA is available, so the TRBD1 call from TCRdb remains unchecked. This receptor was taken from a human donor with ulcerative colitis or Crohn's disease, or a healthy co-twin of an affected twin (not recorded which). The chain's CDR3 is CACPIPGQGLGGYTF.